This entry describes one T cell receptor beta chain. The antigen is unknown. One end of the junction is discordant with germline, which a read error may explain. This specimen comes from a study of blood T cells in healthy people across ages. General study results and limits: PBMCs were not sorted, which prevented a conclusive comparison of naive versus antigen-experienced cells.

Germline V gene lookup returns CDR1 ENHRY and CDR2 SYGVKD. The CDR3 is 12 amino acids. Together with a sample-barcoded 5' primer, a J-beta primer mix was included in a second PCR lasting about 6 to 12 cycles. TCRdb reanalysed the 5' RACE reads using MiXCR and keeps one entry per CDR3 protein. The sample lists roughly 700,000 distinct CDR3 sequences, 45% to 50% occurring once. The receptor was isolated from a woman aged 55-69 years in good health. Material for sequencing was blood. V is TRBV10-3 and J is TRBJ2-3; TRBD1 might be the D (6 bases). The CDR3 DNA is TGTGCTATCAGGGGTAATCAAAATACGCAGTATTTT. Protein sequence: CAIRGNQNTQYF.